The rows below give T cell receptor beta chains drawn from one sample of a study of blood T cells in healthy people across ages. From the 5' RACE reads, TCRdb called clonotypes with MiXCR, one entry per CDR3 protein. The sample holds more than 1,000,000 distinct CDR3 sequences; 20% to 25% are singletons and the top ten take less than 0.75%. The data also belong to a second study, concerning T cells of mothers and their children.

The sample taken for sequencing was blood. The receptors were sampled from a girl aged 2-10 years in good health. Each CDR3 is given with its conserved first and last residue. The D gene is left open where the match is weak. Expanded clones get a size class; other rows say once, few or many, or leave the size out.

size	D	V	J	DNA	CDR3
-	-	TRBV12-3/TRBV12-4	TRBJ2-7	TGTGCCAGCAGTACGAACATCTACGAGCAGTACTTC	CASSTNIYEQYF
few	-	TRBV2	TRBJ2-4	TGTGCCAGCAGAGCCTTCAAAAACATTCAGTACTTC	CASRAFKNIQYF
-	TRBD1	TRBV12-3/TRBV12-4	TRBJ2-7	TGTGCCAGCAGTACGACAGGGGGCCGGCCCTACGAGCAGTACTTC	CASSTTGGRPYEQYF
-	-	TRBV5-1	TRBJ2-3	TGCGCCAGCACCCCGGAACCCACAGATACGCAGTATTTT	CASTPEPTDTQYF
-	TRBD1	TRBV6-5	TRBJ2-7	TGTGCCAGCAGTTACTCAGGGACAGGGATCTACGAGCAGTACTTC	CASSYSGTGIYEQYF
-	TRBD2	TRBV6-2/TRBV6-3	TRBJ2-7	TGTGCCAGCAGTTACGTGGCTAGCGGGCTCGCAGAGCAGTACTTC	CASSYVASGLAEQYF
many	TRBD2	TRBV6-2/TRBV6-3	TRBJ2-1	TGTGCCAGCACCTTCGGCGGGGGGCTCTACAATGAGCAGTTCTTC	CASTFGGGLYNEQFF
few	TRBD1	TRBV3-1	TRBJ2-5	TGTGCCAGCAGCACAGGGGGCGGTTCTGGAGAGACCCAGTACTTC	CASSTGGGSGETQYF
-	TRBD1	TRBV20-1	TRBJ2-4	TGTAGTGCTAGAGGGGACAGCAAAAACATTCAGTACTTC	CSARGDSKNIQYF
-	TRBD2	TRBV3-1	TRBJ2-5	TGTGCCAGCAGCCAAGATCGGGCTAGCGGGGGGGTCCGGGAGACCCAGTACTTC	CASSQDRASGGVRETQYF
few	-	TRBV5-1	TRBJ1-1	TGCGCCAGCAGCTTGGCCCAAAAAACGGGCGCTGAAGCTTTCTTT	CASSLAQKTGAEAFF
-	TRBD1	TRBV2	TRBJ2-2	TGTGCCGGAATCACCGGGACAGGGAACACCGGGGAGCTGTTTTTT	CAGITGTGNTGELFF
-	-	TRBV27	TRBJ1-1	TGTGCCAGCAGTTTAGTCCGGACCACTGAAGCTTTCTTT	CASSLVRTTEAFF
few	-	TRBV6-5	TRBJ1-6	TGTGCCAGCAGCCTGACCGACAGGAATTCACCCCTCCACTTT	CASSLTDRNSPLHF
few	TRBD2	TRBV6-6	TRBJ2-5	TGTGCCAGCAGCGGCCTAGCGGCCACGCGGGGGACCCAGTACTTC	CASSGLAATRGTQYF
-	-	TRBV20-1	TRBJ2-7	TGCAGTGCTAGTTGGGCAGGGGGGAACTCCTACGAGCAGTACTTC	CSASWAGGNSYEQYF
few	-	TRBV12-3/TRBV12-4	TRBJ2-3	TGTGCCAGCGCATCGCAGGTAGACACAGATACGCAGTATTTT	CASASQVDTDTQYF
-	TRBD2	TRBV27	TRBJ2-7	TGTGCCAGCAGTCCCGGACTAGCGATTTCCTACGAGCAGTACTTC	CASSPGLAISYEQYF
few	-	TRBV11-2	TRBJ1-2	TGTGCCAGCAGCTTGGGGGGGACTACCTACTATGGCTACACCTTC	CASSLGGTTYYGYTF
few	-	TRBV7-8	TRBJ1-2	TGTGCCAGCAGCCGTCGTAGACAGCCAATCAACTATGGCTACACCTTC	CASSRRRQPINYGYTF
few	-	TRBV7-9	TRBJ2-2	TGTGCCAGCAGCCCTCCGGGTCATGTTAACACCGGGGAGCTGTTTTTT	CASSPPGHVNTGELFF
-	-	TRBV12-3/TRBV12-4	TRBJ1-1	TGTGCCAGCAGCATACATCAAGGAGGGCGAGCTTTCTTT	CASSIHQGGRAFF
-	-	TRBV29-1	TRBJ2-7	TGCAGCGTCGCAGGGATGTCCTACGAGCAGTACTTC	CSVAGMSYEQYF
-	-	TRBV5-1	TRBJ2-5	TGCGCCAGCAGCCCGGCCCAAGGGCGGATGGAGACCCAGTACTTC	CASSPAQGRMETQYF
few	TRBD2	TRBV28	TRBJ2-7	TGTGCCAGCAGTTTAGCACCCTCCCCGACTAGCGGGGAGCTTCCCTACGAGCAGTACTTC	CASSLAPSPTSGELPYEQYF
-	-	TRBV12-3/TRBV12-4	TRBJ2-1	TGTGCCAGCAGTTTTCTGGCCGGGAGAATCTACAATGAGCAGTTCTTC	CASSFLAGRIYNEQFF
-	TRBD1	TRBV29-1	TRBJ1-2	TGCAGCGACTACAGGGGAGGTCGTGGCTACACCTTC	CSDYRGGRGYTF
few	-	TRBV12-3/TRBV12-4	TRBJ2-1	TGTGCCAGCAGCCTAATAAGTGAGCGTTGGACGAATGAGCAGTTCTTC	CASSLISERWTNEQFF
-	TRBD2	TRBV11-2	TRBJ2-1	TGTGCCAGCAGCCGGACTAGCCGAACCTACAATGAGCAGTTCTTC	CASSRTSRTYNEQFF
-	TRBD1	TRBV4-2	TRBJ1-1	TGTGCCAGCAGCCAAGTATTTCTTACAGGGGCTATGAACACTGAAGCTTTCTTT	CASSQVFLTGAMNTEAFF
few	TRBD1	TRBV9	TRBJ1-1	TGTGCCAGCAGCGAGGGACAGCCGAACACTGAAGCTTTCTTT	CASSEGQPNTEAFF
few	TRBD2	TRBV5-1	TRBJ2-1	TGCGCCAGCAGCTTGAGTTCAGCGGGAGGGGGTTACAATGAGCAGTTCTTC	CASSLSSAGGGYNEQFF